This entry lists 13 T cell receptor beta chains sequenced from one sample in a study of monozygotic twins with inflammatory bowel disease. TCRdb reworked the 5' RACE reads into one entry per CDR3 protein, no DNA. The sample's table shows around 150,000 distinct CDR3 sequences. Sequences were obtained from blood. These receptor sequences come from a human donor with ulcerative colitis or Crohn's disease, or a healthy co-twin of an affected twin (not recorded which).

The V gene is TRBV18, the J gene TRBJ2-3; the D call from TCRdb, TRBD1, cannot be confirmed without DNA. From germline, CDR1 is KGHSH and CDR2 LQKENI. The CDR3 consists of 15 residues. Here the CDR3 reads CASSLVGGTTDTQDF.

The chain couples TRBV5-1 to TRBJ2-3; TCRdb outputs TRBD2, but without DNA this stays unchecked. Germline CDR1 reads SGHRS; CDR2 reads YFSETQ. This CDR3 comprises 13 residues. The CDR3 reads CASSPRLGDTQYF. The full variable domain, completed using reference TRBV5-1 and TRBJ2-3, is KAGVTQTPRYLIKTRGQQVTLSCSPISGHRSVSWYQQTPGQGLQFLFEYFSETQRNKGNFPGRFSGRQFSNSRSEMNVSTLELGDSALYLCASSPRLGDTQYFGPGTRLTVL.

The chain couples TRBV20-1 to TRBJ1-6; TCRdb indicates TRBD1, and absent DNA this call remains unverified. Germline CDR1 DFQATT, CDR2 SNEGSKA (reference sequence). This CDR3 is built from 16 residues. This chain's CDR3 is CSARDLEGAWGSPLHF.

This chain joins TRBV28 and TRBJ1-5; TCRdb designates TRBD1, a call that cannot be tested without DNA. Germline V gene data show CDR1 as MDHEN and CDR2 as SYDVKM. This CDR3 is 16 amino acids long. The CDR3 spells CASSSEGGGSNQPQHF.

This chain uses TRBV20-1 with TRBJ2-1; TCRdb's D gene call, TRBD2, goes unchecked for lack of DNA. The CDR3 is 15 residues long. In germline, CDR1 is DFQATT, CDR2 SNEGSKA (reference sequence). The CDR3 is CSARDRLAGDNEQFF.

This rearrangement joins TRBV15 to TRBJ2-3; no DNA is available, so the TRBD2 call from TCRdb remains unchecked. Germline CDR1 LNHNV, CDR2 YYDKDF (reference sequence). The CDR3 consists of 17 residues. The CDR3 region is CATSRDRGLEVTDTQYF. The complete variable domain, with remaining parts taken from reference TRBV15 and TRBJ2-3, reads DAMVIQNPRYQVTQFGKPVTLSCSQTLNHNVMYWYQQKSSQAPKLLFHYYDKDFNNEADTPDNFQSRRPNTSFCFLDIRSPGLGDTAMYLCATSRDRGLEVTDTQYFGPGTRLTVL.

The chain employs TRBV5-1 and TRBJ2-7; the D gene TCRdb calls, TRBD1, cannot be checked with no DNA. The CDR3 length is 14 residues. Germline V lookup: CDR1 SGHRS, CDR2 YFSETQ. CDR3 sequence reads: CASSRAGTDYEQYF.

The chain couples TRBV10-3 to TRBJ2-1; TCRdb's D call of TRBD2 is untestable without DNA. The CDR3 has 13 residues. CDR1 and CDR2 (germline): ENHRY, SYGVKD. The CDR3 region is CAISQGGSNEQFF.

The CDR3 reads CSARDPAYSYNEQFF. V and J are TRBV20-1 and TRBJ2-1. The CDR3 has 15 residues. Germline-derived CDR1 and CDR2 are DFQATT and SNEGSKA (reference sequence).

The chain carries TRBV20-1 and TRBJ2-3; as DNA is missing, the TRBD1 call by TCRdb cannot be tested. CDR1 and CDR2 (germline): DFQATT, SNEGSKA (reference sequence). The CDR3 totals 13 residues. CDR3 amino acids: CSAGTGDPDTQYF.

This chain joins TRBV11-2 and TRBJ2-3; checking the TCRdb D call of TRBD1 is not possible without DNA. The CDR3 runs to 14 residues. Germline V gives CDR1 SGHAT, CDR2 FQNNGV. This CDR3 reads CASSSLLTGYTQYF.

This sequence joins TRBV6-5 and TRBJ2-1; the TCRdb call, TRBD2, lacks DNA for checking. CDR1 is MNHEY, CDR2 SVGAGI, per germline. This CDR3 is 18 amino acids long. CDR3 sequence: CASSPTSGSYVSYNEQFF.

The chain carries TRBV12-3 or TRBV12-4 and TRBJ1-1. CDR3 size: 13 residues. The CDR3 loop reads CASSLGENTEAFF.